The 2 T cell receptor beta chains reported below all come from one sample, sequenced in a study of CD8 T cells in ankylosing spondylitis. Study-wide points: A TCR beta motif of roughly 8 highly homologous variants appeared characteristic of ankylosing spondylitis blood.

MiXCR, run by TCRdb on the 5' RACE reads, gives a single entry per CDR3 protein. The data contain approximately 400,000 distinct CDR3 sequences, 17% of them seen just once; the ten biggest clones take up under 1.2%. Their specific antigens are unknown. The sample was blood, either unsorted or a sorted T cell fraction (not recorded which). Receptors were obtained from a male donor with ankylosing spondylitis.

J is TRBJ2-7 and V is TRBV11-1, with a weak D call TRBD2 (6 bases). Trimming shortened V by 5 bases and J by 7 bases, and 18 bases separated the two germline ends. The CDR3 is 14 amino acids. Germline-derived CDR1 and CDR2 are SGHAT and FQDESV (reference sequence). CDR3 sequence: CASSKTGTLGEQYF. CDR3 nucleotide sequence: TGTGCCAGCAGCAAGACCGGGACTTTGGGGGAGCAGTACTTC.

Only a few counts were recorded for this clonotype. The CDR3 is CASSASGTSGTLNEQFF. CDR3 DNA sequence: TGTGCCAGCAGCGCCTCCGGGACTAGCGGGACTCTCAATGAGCAGTTCTTC. The chain links TRBV12-3 or TRBV12-4 to TRBJ2-1, with 13 positions matching TRBD2. Trimming cost V 6 bases and J 6 bases; bases outside gene matches: 11. This CDR3 region has 17 residues.